This T cell receptor beta chain was sequenced for a study of blood T cell repertoires in COVID-19. Study information: COVID-19 samples from acute and convalescent phases originated in the United States, Italy and Spain. Sources were T cells, B-cell-depleted T cells, or PBMCs; the material itself was cDNA or gDNA.

Germline V gene lookup returns CDR1 GTSNPN and CDR2 SVGIG (reference sequence). CDR3 length: 10 residues. The germline V and J ends were trimmed by 4 bases and 10 bases, with 10 bases remaining between them. Sequencing used immunoSEQ multiplex PCR; TCRdb keeps in-frame clones, though not all of them. The sample gives under 200,000 clones, about 85% of which show up once; about 1% is in the top ten. The genes are TRBV30 and TRBJ1-1, with a possible D match to TRBD1 (6 bases). Sequencing was carried out using peripheral blood. The sequence came from a man aged 35-49 years with acute or convalescent COVID-19. Written as DNA, the CDR3 is TGTGCCTGGAAACAGGGTCGAGCTTTCTTT. It codes for CAWKQGRAFF.